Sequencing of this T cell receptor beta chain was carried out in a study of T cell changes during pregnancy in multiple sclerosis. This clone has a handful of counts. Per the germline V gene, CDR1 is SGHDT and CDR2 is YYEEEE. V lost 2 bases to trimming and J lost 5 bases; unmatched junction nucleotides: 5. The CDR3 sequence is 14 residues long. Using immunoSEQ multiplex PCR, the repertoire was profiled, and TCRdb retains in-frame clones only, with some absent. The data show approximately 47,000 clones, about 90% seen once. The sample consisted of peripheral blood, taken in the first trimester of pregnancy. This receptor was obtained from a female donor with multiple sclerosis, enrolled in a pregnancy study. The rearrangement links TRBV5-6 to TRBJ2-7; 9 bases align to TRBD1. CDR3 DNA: TGTGCCAGCAGCTTCGGGACAGGGAGGGACGAGCAGTACTTC. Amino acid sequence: CASSFGTGRDEQYF.